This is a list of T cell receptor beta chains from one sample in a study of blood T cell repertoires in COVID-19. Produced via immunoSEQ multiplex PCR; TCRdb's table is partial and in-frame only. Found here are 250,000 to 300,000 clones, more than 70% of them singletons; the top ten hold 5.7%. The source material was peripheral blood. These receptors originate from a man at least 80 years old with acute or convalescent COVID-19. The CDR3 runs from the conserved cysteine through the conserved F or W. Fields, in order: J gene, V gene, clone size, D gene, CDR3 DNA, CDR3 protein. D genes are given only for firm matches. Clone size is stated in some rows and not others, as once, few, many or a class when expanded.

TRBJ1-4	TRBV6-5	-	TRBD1	TGTGCCAGCAGTTACTCAGGGGGCGTCTGGGAAAAACTGTTTTTT	CASSYSGGVWEKLFF
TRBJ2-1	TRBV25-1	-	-	TGTGCCAGCAGTGACCTCCAGGGGCTGTTCTTC	CASSDLQGLFF
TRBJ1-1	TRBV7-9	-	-	TGTGCCAGCAGCAACCCACAGGGATACACTGAAGCTTTCTTT	CASSNPQGYTEAFF
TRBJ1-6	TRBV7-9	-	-	TGTGCCAGCAGCTCAGGACAGAGTAATTCACCCCTCCACTTT	CASSSGQSNSPLHF
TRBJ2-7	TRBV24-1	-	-	TGTGCCACCAGTCAGGGTCCCTACGAGCAGTACTTC	CATSQGPYEQYF
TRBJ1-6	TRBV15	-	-	TGTGCCACCAGCTCGGGATTCAATTCACCCCTCCACTTT	CATSSGFNSPLHF
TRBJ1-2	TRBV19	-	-	TGTGCCAGTAGTTTCCGACCACAGGATCCCTATGGCTACACCTTC	CASSFRPQDPYGYTF
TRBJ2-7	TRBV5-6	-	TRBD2	TGTGCCAGCAGCTTGTTTAGGCTAGCGGGACTCGTCGAGCAGTACTTC	CASSLFRLAGLVEQYF
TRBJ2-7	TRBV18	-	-	TGTGCCAGCTCACTTCTGGCGGCTACCTACGAGCAGTACTTC	CASSLLAATYEQYF
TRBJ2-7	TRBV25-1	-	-	TGTGCCAGCAGGGAGGGGGGGGTTATCGAGCAGTACTTC	CASREGGVIEQYF
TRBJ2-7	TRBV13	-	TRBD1	TGTGCCAGCAGCTCGATCGGGACAGGCAGAATTAACGAGCAGTACTTC	CASSSIGTGRINEQYF
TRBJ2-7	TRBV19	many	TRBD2	TGTGCCAGTAGTATAGGGGCGGGAGGAACCACGGGCTACGAGCAGTACTTC	CASSIGAGGTTGYEQYF
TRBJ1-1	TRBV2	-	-	TGTGCCAGCAGGAACGACGGAGAGAACACTGAAGCTTTCTTT	CASRNDGENTEAFF
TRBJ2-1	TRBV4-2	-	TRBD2	TGTGCCAGCAGCCAAGCAACTGGGACTAGCGGAAGCAATGAGCAGTTCTTC	CASSQATGTSGSNEQFF
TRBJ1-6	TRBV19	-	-	TGTGCCAGTAGTATCTCGGGGTTGGATTCACCCCTCCACTTT	CASSISGLDSPLHF
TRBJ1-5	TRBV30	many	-	TGTGCCTGGAGAGAGACAGCTACCAATCAGCCCCAGCATTTT	CAWRETATNQPQHF
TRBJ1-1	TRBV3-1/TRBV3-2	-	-	TGTGCCAGCAGCCAAGATAGGAGACAGGCGAACACTGAAGCTTTCTTT	CASSQDRRQANTEAFF
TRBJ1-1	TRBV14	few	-	TGTGCCAGCAGCCAAAGTAGCCTAGGTTTTGAAGCTTTCTTT	CASSQSSLGFEAFF
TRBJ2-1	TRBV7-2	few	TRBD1	TGTGCCAGCAGCTTAAGTAGGGGGCCGGGCGCCTACAATGAGCAGTTCTTC	CASSLSRGPGAYNEQFF
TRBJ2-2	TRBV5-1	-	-	TGCGCCAGCAGCTTGACTATTTCCGGGGAGCTGTTTTTT	CASSLTISGELFF
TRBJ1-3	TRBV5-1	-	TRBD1	TGCGCCAGCAGCTTCGGACAGGCTAGCTCTGGAAACACCATATATTTT	CASSFGQASSGNTIYF
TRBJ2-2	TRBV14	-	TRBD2	TGTGCCAGCAGCCACCGGCCGGGGGGGCCGAACACCGGGGAGCTGTTTTTT	CASSHRPGGPNTGELFF
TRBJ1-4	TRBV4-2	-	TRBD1	TGTGCCAGCAGCCATGCACAGGGGACGGCTAATGAAAAACTGTTTTTT	CASSHAQGTANEKLFF
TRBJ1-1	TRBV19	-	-	TGTGCCAGTATTTCTTCCAATCTACCTGAAGCTTTCTTT	CASISSNLPEAFF
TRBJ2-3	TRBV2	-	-	TGTGCCAGCAGTGAGGACAGTAATACGCAGTATTTT	CASSEDSNTQYF
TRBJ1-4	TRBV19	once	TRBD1	TGTGCCAGTAGTACCGACAGGGGAGCTAATGAAAAACTGTTTTTT	CASSTDRGANEKLFF
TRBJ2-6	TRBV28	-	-	TGTGCCAGCAGTTTGACAGGATATTCGTACTCTGGGGCCAACGTCCTGACTTTC	CASSLTGYSYSGANVLTF
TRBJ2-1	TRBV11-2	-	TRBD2	TGTGCCAGCGTACTAGCGGGGGGGTACAATGAGCAGTTCTTC	CASVLAGGYNEQFF
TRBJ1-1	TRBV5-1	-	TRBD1	TGCGCCAGCAGCGTAAATACAGGGGGCTTCACTGAAGCTTTCTTT	CASSVNTGGFTEAFF
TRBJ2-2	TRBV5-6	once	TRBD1	TGTGCCAGCAGCTCCAATACAGGGGGTAGGACCGGGGAGCTGTTTTTT	CASSSNTGGRTGELFF
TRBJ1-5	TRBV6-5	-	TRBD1	TGTGCCAGCAGCCCAGGGACAGCTAATCAGCCCCAGCATTTT	CASSPGTANQPQHF
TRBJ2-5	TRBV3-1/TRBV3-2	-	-	TGTGCCAGCAGCCAAGACCTAGTCCAGACTTTAGGGGCACAGACCCAGTACTTC	CASSQDLVQTLGAQTQYF
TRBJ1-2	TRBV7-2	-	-	TGTGCCAGCAGCTTAGCTGAGACATACTACACCTTC	CASSLAETYYTF
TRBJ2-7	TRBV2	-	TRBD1	TGTGCCAGCAGTGAAGATGGACAGGCCCCCAGCTTTGAGTTC	CASSEDGQAPSFEF
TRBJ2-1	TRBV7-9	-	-	TGTGCCAGCAGCAATTTCCGAGGTCGGGAGCAGTTCTTC	CASSNFRGREQFF
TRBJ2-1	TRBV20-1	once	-	TGCAGTGCTAGTCCCGATCTTAGCCGGAGCTCCTACAATGAGCAGTTCTTC	CSASPDLSRSSYNEQFF
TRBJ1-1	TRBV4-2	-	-	TGTGCCAGCAGCCCTACAGGGAGGGGGGGTGGAACGAACACTGAAGCTTTCTTT	CASSPTGRGGGTNTEAFF
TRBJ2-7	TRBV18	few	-	TGTGCCAGCTCACCTACAGGCTCCTACGAGCAGTACTTC	CASSPTGSYEQYF
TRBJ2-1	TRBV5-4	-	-	TGTGCCAGCAGCGAGGGACTGGACGACAATGAGCAGTTCTTC	CASSEGLDDNEQFF
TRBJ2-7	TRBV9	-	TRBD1	TGTGCCAGCAGCGTAGGGGACAGGGTCGAGCAGTACTTC	CASSVGDRVEQYF
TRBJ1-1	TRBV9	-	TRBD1	TGTGCCAGCAGCGTAGAGGGGACAGGGTTGGTAGCTTTCTTT	CASSVEGTGLVAFF
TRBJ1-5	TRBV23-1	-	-	TGCGCCAGCAGTCTGAACTCCTATAGCAATCAGCCCCAGCATTTT	CASSLNSYSNQPQHF
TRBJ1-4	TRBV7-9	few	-	TGTGCCAGCAGCCGATTACAGGGCAGATCGGGTGAAAAACTGTTTTTT	CASSRLQGRSGEKLFF
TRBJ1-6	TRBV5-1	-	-	TGCGCCAGCAGCTTGGAAGGGGGAAATTCACCCCTCCACTTT	CASSLEGGNSPLHF
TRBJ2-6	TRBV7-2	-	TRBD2	TGTGCCAGCAGCTTAGCTGGGGGGGCTAGCGGGGGCCCTCTCTGGGCCAACGTCCTGACTTTC	CASSLAGGASGGPLWANVLTF
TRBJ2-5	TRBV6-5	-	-	TGTGCCAGCAGCACCCCAACAGGGCTACGGGAGACCCAGTACTTC	CASSTPTGLRETQYF
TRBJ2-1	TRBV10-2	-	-	TGCGCCAGCAACGGCCTGGGGCCCATTTACAATGAGCAGTTCTTC	CASNGLGPIYNEQFF
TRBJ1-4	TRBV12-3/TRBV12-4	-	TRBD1	TGTGCCACCGGACAGGGAGTAGGTGAAAAACTGTTTTTT	CATGQGVGEKLFF
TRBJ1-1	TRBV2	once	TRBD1	TGTGCCAGCAGTTGGAGACAGGGTAGTTTGTCTGAAGCTTTCTTT	CASSWRQGSLSEAFF
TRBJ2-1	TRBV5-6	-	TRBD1	TGTGCCAGCAGCTTGGCAGGGGGCCGACACTTAAGCTCCTACAATGAGCAGTTCTTC	CASSLAGGRHLSSYNEQFF
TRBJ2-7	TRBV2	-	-	TGTGCCAGCAGTGAAGTCCGGGGCTACGAGCAGTACTTC	CASSEVRGYEQYF
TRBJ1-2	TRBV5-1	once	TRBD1	TGCGCCAGCAGCTTGGGGGACAGGGGGACCTATGGCTACACCTTC	CASSLGDRGTYGYTF